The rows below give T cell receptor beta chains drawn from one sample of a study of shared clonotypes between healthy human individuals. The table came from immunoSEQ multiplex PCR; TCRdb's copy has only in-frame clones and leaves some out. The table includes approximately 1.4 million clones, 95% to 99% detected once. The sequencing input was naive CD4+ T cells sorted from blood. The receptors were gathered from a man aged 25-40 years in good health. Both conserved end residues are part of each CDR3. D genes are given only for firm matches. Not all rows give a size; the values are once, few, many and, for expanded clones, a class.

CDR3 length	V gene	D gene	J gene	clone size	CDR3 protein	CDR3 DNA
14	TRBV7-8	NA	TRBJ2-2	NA	CASSPTVHTGELFF	TGTGCCAGCAGCCCAACCGTGCACACCGGGGAGCTGTTTTTT
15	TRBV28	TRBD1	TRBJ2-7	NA	CASSPARGGPYEQYF	TGTGCCAGCAGTCCTGCCCGAGGGGGCCCCTACGAGCAGTACTTC
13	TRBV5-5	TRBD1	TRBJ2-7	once	CASSRDRDDEQYF	TGTGCCAGCAGCCGCGACAGGGATGACGAGCAGTACTTC
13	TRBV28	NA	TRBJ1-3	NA	CASSLGTRNTIYF	TGTGCCAGCAGTCTTGGGACAAGAAACACCATATATTTT
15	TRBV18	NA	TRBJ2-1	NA	CASSYVAGGGNEQFF	TGTGCCAGCTCATATGTAGCTGGAGGAGGCAATGAGCAGTTCTTC
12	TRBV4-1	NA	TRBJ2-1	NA	CASSRVSDEQFF	TGCGCCAGCAGCCGAGTAAGCGATGAGCAGTTCTTC
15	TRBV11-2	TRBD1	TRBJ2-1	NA	CASSSVQGQVKGQFF	TGTGCCAGCAGCTCTGTTCAGGGACAGGTAAAAGGGCAGTTCTTC
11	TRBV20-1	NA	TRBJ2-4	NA	CSANTVHIQYF	TGCAGTGCTAATACGGTTCACATTCAGTACTTC
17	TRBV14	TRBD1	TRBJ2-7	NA	CASSQATPRDRVYEQYF	TGTGCCAGCAGCCAAGCCACTCCCCGGGACAGGGTATACGAGCAGTACTTC
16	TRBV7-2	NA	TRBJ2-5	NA	CASSLPIGVGGETQYF	TGTGCCAGCAGCTTACCGATAGGGGTTGGAGGTGAGACCCAGTACTTC
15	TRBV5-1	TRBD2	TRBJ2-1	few	CASRSGTSGLNEQFF	TGCGCCAGCAGGTCCGGGACTAGCGGTCTCAATGAGCAGTTCTTC
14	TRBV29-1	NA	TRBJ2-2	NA	CSIGPGANTGELFF	TGCAGCATAGGACCGGGGGCGAACACCGGGGAGCTGTTTTTT
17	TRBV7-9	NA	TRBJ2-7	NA	CASSLDLLLGPPYEQYF	TGTGCCAGCAGCTTAGACCTACTGTTAGGGCCCCCCTACGAGCAGTACTTC
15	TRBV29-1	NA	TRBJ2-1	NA	CSVRTVAGLVNEQFF	TGCAGCGTTAGGACCGTAGCAGGCCTCGTGAATGAGCAGTTCTTC
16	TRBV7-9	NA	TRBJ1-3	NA	CASSLVGGSSGNTIYF	TGTGCCAGCAGCCTTGTCGGGGGTTCCTCTGGAAACACCATATATTTT
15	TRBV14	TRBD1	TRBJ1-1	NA	CASSQRTGSNTEAFF	TGTGCCAGCAGCCAACGGACAGGGTCGAACACTGAAGCTTTCTTT
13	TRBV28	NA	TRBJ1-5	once	CASSLIGSQPQHF	TGTGCCAGCAGTTTAATAGGGTCTCAGCCCCAGCATTTT
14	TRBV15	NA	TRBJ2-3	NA	CATSRDPGTDTQYF	TGTGCCACCAGCAGAGATCCGGGCACAGATACGCAGTATTTT
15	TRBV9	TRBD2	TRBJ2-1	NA	CASTLAGGAYNEQFF	TGTGCCAGCACTTTAGCGGGAGGGGCCTACAATGAGCAGTTCTTC
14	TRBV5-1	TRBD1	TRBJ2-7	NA	CASSFQGVGYEQYF	TGCGCCAGCAGCTTTCAGGGGGTGGGCTACGAGCAGTACTTC
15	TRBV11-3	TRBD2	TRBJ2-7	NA	CASSLKTSGRYEQYF	TGTGCCAGCAGCTTAAAGACTAGCGGGAGGTACGAGCAGTACTTC
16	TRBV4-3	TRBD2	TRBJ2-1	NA	CASSQDRLAENNEQFF	TGCGCCAGCAGCCAAGATAGACTAGCGGAGAACAATGAGCAGTTCTTC
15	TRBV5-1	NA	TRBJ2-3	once	CASSLGGDGADTQYF	TGCGCCAGCAGCTTGGGTGGGGATGGGGCAGATACGCAGTATTTT
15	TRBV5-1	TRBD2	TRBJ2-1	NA	CASSYLAGVSNEQFF	TGCGCCAGCAGCTATCTAGCGGGAGTTAGCAATGAGCAGTTCTTC
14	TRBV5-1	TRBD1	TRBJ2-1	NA	CASSRGGQDNEQFF	TGCGCCAGCAGCCGAGGGGGACAGGACAATGAGCAGTTCTTC
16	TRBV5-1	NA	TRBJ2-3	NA	CASSRSAGTSTDTQYF	TGCGCCAGCAGCCGGTCGGCGGGAACTAGCACAGATACGCAGTATTTT
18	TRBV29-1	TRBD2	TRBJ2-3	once	CSVVGGGLAGGSTDTQYF	TGCAGCGTTGTGGGGGGTGGGCTAGCGGGAGGCAGCACAGATACGCAGTATTTT
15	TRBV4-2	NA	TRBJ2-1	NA	CASSLNLWTRNEQFF	TGTGCCAGCAGCCTCAATCTTTGGACCCGGAATGAGCAGTTCTTC